The next 24 T cell receptor beta chains were all read from a single sample in a study of blood T cell repertoires in COVID-19. Data came from immunoSEQ multiplex PCR; TCRdb stores just in-frame clones and leaves some out. The sample lists over 200,000 clones; around 87% were seen once. Material for sequencing was peripheral blood. These TCRs come from a woman between 45 and 65 years old with acute or convalescent COVID-19.

This sequence joins TRBV29-1 and TRBJ2-7; 11 bases match TRBD2. This CDR3 has 12 amino acids. The ends lost 6 bases at V and 7 bases at J; junction bases unmatched: 5. The germline V gene has CDR1 SQVTM and CDR2 ANQGSEA. The CDR3 here is CSVGRTSGEQYF. In nucleotides, the CDR3 is TGCAGCGTCGGACGGACTAGCGGGGAGCAGTACTTC.

The chain has TRBV7-2 and TRBJ1-2; D call uncertain. In germline, CDR1 is SGHTA, CDR2 FQGNSA. The V gene lost 2 bases and the J gene lost 4 bases, with 11 bases spanning the gap. The CDR3 contains 14 residues. CDR3 nucleotide sequence: TGTGCCAGCAGCTTACACGGGGAAACCTATGGCTACACCTTC. Translated, it gives CASSLHGETYGYTF.

This chain connects TRBV24-1 to TRBJ2-7, with TRBD2 matching over 8 bases. The germline CDR1 and CDR2 sequences are KGHDR and SFDVKD. CDR3 length: 16 amino acids. The trim removed 2 bases at V and 3 bases at J, leaving 8 bases unmatched. The CDR3 DNA is TGTGCCACCAGTGATTCGGCTAGCGGGTCTTACTACGAGCAGTACTTC. As protein: CATSDSASGSYYEQYF.

The rearrangement uses TRBV5-4 and TRBJ1-4; TRBD1 matches 9 bases. Germline trimming cut 0 bases from V and 10 bases from J; bases unmatched to any gene: 7. Per the germline V gene, CDR1 is SGHNT and CDR2 is YYREEE (reference sequence). The CDR3 extends over 15 amino acids. The DNA for the CDR3 is TGTGCCAGCAGCTTGGGTGGGACAGGGCCTTTAAAACTGTTTTTT. Translating it yields CASSLGGTGPLKLFF.

The genes are TRBV7-3 and TRBJ2-7, with 10 bases identical to TRBD2. Germline CDR1 is SGHTA and CDR2 is FQGTGA. CDR3 length: 13 amino acids. J was trimmed by 0 bases and V by 8 bases; bases with no gene match: 1. The CDR3 nucleotides read TGTGCCAGCTCTAGCGGGAGCTCCTACGAGCAGTACTTC. Protein sequence: CASSSGSSYEQYF.

The genes are TRBV9 and TRBJ2-1; D is possibly TRBD1 (6 bases). Germline lookup yields CDR1 SGDLS and CDR2 YYNGEE. The CDR3 sequence is 15 residues long. Trimming took off 0 bases at V and 2 bases at J, with 9 bases between the two ends. CDR3 residues: CASSVGTATYNEQFF. The CDR3 bases are TGTGCCAGCAGCGTAGGGACAGCTACCTACAATGAGCAGTTCTTC.

The chain recombines TRBV28 with TRBJ1-6; perhaps TRBD1 as D (5 bases). The germline CDR1 and CDR2 sequences are MDHEN and SYDVKM. V was trimmed by 7 bases and J by 5 bases, leaving 9 bases between them. The CDR3 consists of 13 residues. The CDR3 spells CASKPGHNSPLHF. DNA of the CDR3: TGTGCCAGCAAACCAGGGCATAATTCACCCCTCCACTTT.

The chain employs TRBV25-1 and TRBJ1-1; D might be TRBD1 (5 bases). The CDR3 totals 13 residues. V was shortened by 3 bases and J by 1 base, with 6 bases between the two germline ends. Germline V gives CDR1 MGHDK, CDR2 SYGVNS. The CDR3 loop reads CASSEQGNTEAFF. CDR3 DNA: TGTGCCAGCAGTGAGCAGGGGAACACTGAAGCTTTCTTT.

This chain uses TRBV6-2 or TRBV6-3 with TRBJ2-3; 9 bases are shared with TRBD1. The V segment lost 5 bases and the J segment 0 bases; nucleotides outside the gene matches: 6. This CDR3 has 16 residues. Germline V gene lookup returns CDR1 MNHEY and CDR2 SVGEGT. The CDR3: CASSDPDRGSTDTQYF. The CDR3 DNA reads as TGTGCCAGCAGTGACCCGGACAGGGGTAGCACAGATACGCAGTATTTT.

This rearrangement joins TRBV5-4 to TRBJ1-6; possibly TRBD1 for D (6 bases). V lost 2 bases and J 4 bases, leaving 16 bases between the germline ends. From germline, CDR1 is SGHNT and CDR2 YYREEE (reference sequence). The CDR3 consists of 17 residues. CDR3 loop: CASSFGGADLYNSPLHF. In DNA, the CDR3 is TGTGCCAGCAGCTTCGGGGGGGCTGATTTGTATAATTCACCCCTCCACTTT. The full variable domain, with the rest looked up from reference TRBV5-4 and TRBJ1-6, is ETGVTQSPTHLIKTRGQQVTLRCSSQSGHNTVSWYQQALGQGPQFIFQYYREEENGRGNFPPRFSGLQFPNYSSELNVNALELDDSALYLCASSFGGADLYNSPLHFGNGTRLTVT.

The CDR3 sequence is CASSSYTADTEAFF. CDR3 DNA: TGTGCCAGCAGCTCCTATACGGCGGACACTGAAGCTTTCTTT. The genes are TRBV5-4 and TRBJ1-1; D not resolved. V dropped 3 bases and J dropped 3 bases, with 12 bases sitting between them. CDR1 SGHNT and CDR2 YYREEE come from the germline V gene (reference sequence). The CDR3 is 14 amino acids. Based on the CDR3 plus reference TRBV5-4 and TRBJ1-1, the full variable domain is ETGVTQSPTHLIKTRGQQVTLRCSSQSGHNTVSWYQQALGQGPQFIFQYYREEENGRGNFPPRFSGLQFPNYSSELNVNALELDDSALYLCASSSYTADTEAFFGQGTRLTVV.

The chain has TRBV6-5 and TRBJ2-1, with 7 bases that match TRBD2. The V and J ends lost 4 bases and 9 bases, in that order; junction bases with no gene match: 15. Germline-derived CDR1 and CDR2 are MNHEY and SVGAGI. The CDR3 is 16 residues long. The CDR3 is CASSSTNPGEGGEQFF. DNA for the CDR3: TGTGCCAGCAGTTCGACCAACCCCGGGGAGGGCGGTGAGCAGTTCTTC.

The chain links TRBV28 to TRBJ1-1, with D perhaps matching TRBD1 (5 bases). Germline V CDR1 and CDR2: MDHEN, SYDVKM. The CDR3 is 15 residues long. Between the trimmed V and J ends, which lost 2 bases and 11 bases, there was a span of 21 bases. The CDR3 loop is CASSLGQGTTDEAFF. The DNA of the CDR3 is TGTGCCAGCAGTTTAGGGCAGGGAACGACCGATGAGGCTTTCTTT.

V gene TRBV6-5 combines with J gene TRBJ1-1, with D possibly TRBD1 on 6 matching bases. CDR3 length equals 15 residues. Trimming stripped 6 bases from V and 1 base from J, with 15 bases between. CDR1 is MNHEY, CDR2 SVGAGI, per germline. CDR3 amino acids: CASRDRAQTNTEAFF. For the CDR3, the DNA is TGTGCCAGCAGGGACAGAGCACAAACGAACACTGAAGCTTTCTTT.

The V call is TRBV18, the J call TRBJ1-1; TRBD1 matches 9 bases. CDR1 is KGHSH, CDR2 LQKENI, per germline. J gave up 0 bases and V 4 bases, and 9 bases lay outside the gene matches. This CDR3 region has 17 residues. As DNA, the CDR3 is TGTGCCAGCTCACTAGCCCGGGACAGGGTCATGAACACTGAAGCTTTCTTT. This gives the protein CASSLARDRVMNTEAFF.

The V gene is TRBV18, the J gene TRBJ2-1; TRBD2 aligns across 7 bases. Unmatched junction bases numbered 22, after V lost 0 bases and J lost 8 bases. Germline lookup yields CDR1 KGHSH and CDR2 LQKENI. This CDR3 contains 20 residues. CDR3 bases: TGTGCCAGCTCACCACCGATTGGTTATACGCGGGAGAGGTTCGGGTATGAGCAGTTCTTC. It encodes CASSPPIGYTRERFGYEQFF.

J is TRBJ2-7 and V is TRBV28, with 7 bases aligning to TRBD1. The CDR3 covers 13 residues. Germline V gives CDR1 MDHEN, CDR2 SYDVKM. Trimming cost V 8 bases and J 2 bases; bases outside gene matches: 6. The CDR3 sequence is CASRTTGPYEQYF. In DNA form, the CDR3 reads TGTGCCAGCCGAACGACAGGGCCCTACGAGCAGTACTTC.

The chain carries TRBV7-3 and TRBJ2-1; a weak D match, TRBD2 (5 bases). The CDR3 is 15 amino acids. V lost 2 bases to trimming and J lost 4 bases, with 12 bases between them. Germline V gives CDR1 SGHTA, CDR2 FQGTGA. CDR3 amino acids: CASSLGLGLYNEQFF. The CDR3 nucleotides read TGTGCCAGCAGCTTAGGATTAGGACTGTACAATGAGCAGTTCTTC.

In DNA form, the CDR3 reads TGCGCCAGCAGCCGAAGTGGGGGGGACTACGAGCAGTACTTC. Its protein product is CASSRSGGDYEQYF. J is TRBJ2-7 and V is TRBV5-1; 7 bases are a match to TRBD2. CDR3 length: 14 residues. Germline V gene sequence: CDR1 SGHRS, CDR2 YFSETQ. Losses at the gene ends were 4 bases for V and 3 bases for J; bases not matched to a gene: 7. The full variable domain, completed using reference TRBV5-1 and TRBJ2-7, is KAGVTQTPRYLIKTRGQQVTLSCSPISGHRSVSWYQQTPGQGLQFLFEYFSETQRNKGNFPGRFSGRQFSNSRSEMNVSTLELGDSALYLCASSRSGGDYEQYFGPGTRLTVT.

V and J are TRBV27 and TRBJ1-2, with D perhaps TRBD1 (6 bases). The CDR3 consists of 14 residues. Trimming left V 6 bases short and J 4 bases short, with 15 bases between. Germline loops: CDR1 MNHEY, CDR2 SMNVEV (reference sequence). The CDR3 nucleotides read TGTGCCAGCAGCCCCCAGGGGCGGATCTATGGCTACACCTTC. This translates into CASSPQGRIYGYTF.

The rearrangement uses TRBV7-8 and TRBJ1-2, with D possibly matching TRBD1 (6 bases). CDR1 and CDR2 from the germline V gene are SGHVS and FQNEAQ. Trimming took 4 bases from V and 4 from J, leaving 10 bases between them. The CDR3 covers 13 residues. The chain's CDR3 is CASSSWDIYGYTF. CDR3 nucleotides: TGTGCCAGCAGCTCTTGGGACATCTATGGCTACACCTTC.

The chain has TRBV28 and TRBJ2-7, with TRBD1 identical over 9 bases. Per germline, CDR1 MDHEN and CDR2 SYDVKM. The trim removed 3 bases at V and 3 bases at J, leaving 6 bases unmatched. This CDR3 comprises 15 residues. The CDR3 nucleotides are TGTGCCAGCAGTTTTTTGACAGGGGGAGACTACGAGCAGTACTTC. Its translation: CASSFLTGGDYEQYF.

The chain employs TRBV7-8 and TRBJ2-7, with 9 bases lining up with TRBD1. There are 15 residues in the CDR3. Trimming took 5 bases from V and 0 from J; bases not matched to a gene: 5. CDR1 is SGHVS and CDR2 is FQNEAQ in the germline V gene. CDR3 loop: CASSKGTGNSYEQYF. In nucleotides, the CDR3 is TGTGCCAGCAGCAAAGGGACAGGGAACTCCTACGAGCAGTACTTC.

This rearrangement joins TRBV9 to TRBJ1-5; a weak D match, TRBD1 (5 bases). The CDR3 is 15 amino acids. Germline CDR1 reads SGDLS; CDR2 reads YYNGEE. V lost 6 bases to trimming and J lost 0 bases, with 13 bases between them. The CDR3 region is CASTQGGNSNQPQHF. DNA for the CDR3: TGTGCCAGCACCCAGGGAGGGAATAGCAATCAGCCCCAGCATTTT.